This T cell receptor beta chain appears in the sequencing data of a study of T cell repertoires in cytomegalovirus infection. General study points: In two of eight donors, the top clonotype was HLA-C-restricted CMV-specific. Summed frequency of public TCR beta families distinguished CMV carriers with the relevant HLA.

This clonotype was detected ten times or more. Its target is not known. Germline V gene lookup returns CDR1 SGHRS and CDR2 YFSETQ. The CDR3 totals 13 residues. The V end was cut by 3 bases, the J end by 3 bases, with 9 bases between. TCRdb called the reads again in MiXCR, with one record for every CDR3 protein. The profile shows 210,000 or so distinct CDR3 sequences, approximately 6.7% of them singletons. The source of this sequence is a human donor in good health (CMV status not recorded). Some clones in this sample may be carry-over from other donors' samples. The sequenced sample consisted of PBMCs. The J gene is TRBJ1-2, the V gene TRBV5-1, with D tentatively TRBD1 (5 bases). CDR3 nucleotide sequence: TGCGCCAGCAGCTCGGGGGACTACTATGGCTACACCTTC. Translated, it gives CASSSGDYYGYTF.